The 12 T cell receptor beta chains reported below all come from one sample, sequenced in a study of T-cell memory formation after mild COVID-19. TCRdb re-called the 5' RACE reads through MiXCR, storing one row per CDR3 protein. Here the sample spans 100,000 to 140,000 distinct CDR3 sequences, 13% to 15% being singletons. The sample consisted of PBMCs or a T cell subset sorted from them (not recorded which). The source of these receptors is a man aged 18 to 29 who had mild COVID-19 (a few samples of this study predate the infection). Cell type and time point are not known.

The chain joins TRBV3-1 to TRBJ2-2; D may be TRBD1 (8 bases). The V and J ends lost 0 bases and 6 bases respectively, with 26 bases between them. In germline, CDR1 is LGHDT, CDR2 YNNKEL (reference sequence). The CDR3 has 20 amino acids. The CDR3 region has the DNA TGTGCCAGCAGCCAAGATAGGGAGGGACAGGTGTGGGACTATGCCGGGGAGCTGTTTTTT. Encoded protein: CASSQDREGQVWDYAGELFF.

This clonotype came up a few times. V is TRBV12-3 or TRBV12-4 and J is TRBJ2-7; D uncertain. The CDR3 consists of 13 residues. V was cut by 4 bases and J by 6 bases, with 13 bases left in between. The CDR3 nucleotides are TGTGCCAGCAGTTCCGGATCAGTCCTCGAGCAGTACTTC. Translating gives CASSSGSVLEQYF.

This clonotype was seen more than once but under ten times. The chain combines TRBV4-3 with TRBJ2-1, with 7 bases that match TRBD1. Germline CDR1 is LGHNA and CDR2 is YSLEER. V gave up 6 bases and J gave up 3 bases; unmatched junction bases: 8. The CDR3 is 15 amino acids. The CDR3: CASSRGTARYNEQFF. The CDR3 nucleotides are TGCGCCAGCAGTCGAGGGACAGCTCGCTACAATGAGCAGTTCTTC.

The V call is TRBV3-1, the J call TRBJ2-2; perhaps TRBD1 as D (5 bases). V lost 3 bases, J lost 0 bases, and 11 bases lay in between. In germline, CDR1 is LGHDT, CDR2 YNNKEL (reference sequence). The CDR3 sequence is 16 residues long. CDR3 DNA: TGTGCCAGCAGCCACCACAGGAGCGCGAACACCGGGGAGCTGTTTTTT. Protein product: CASSHHRSANTGELFF. The complete variable domain, with remaining parts taken from reference TRBV3-1 and TRBJ2-2, reads DTAVSQTPKYLVTQMGNDKSIKCEQNLGHDTMYWYKQDSKKFLKIMFSYNNKELIINETVPNRFSPKSPDKAHLNLHINSLELGDSAVYFCASSHHRSANTGELFFGEGSRLTVL.

This clonotype was counted ten times or more. The chain is built from TRBV9 and TRBJ2-1, with D perhaps matching TRBD1 or TRBD2 (5 bases each). There are 17 residues in the CDR3. V was trimmed by 2 bases and J by 1 base, leaving 16 bases between them. CDR1 and CDR2 (germline): SGDLS, YYNGEE. Here the CDR3 reads CASSVRSRDRSYNEQFF. CDR3 nucleotide sequence: TGTGCCAGCAGCGTGCGATCCCGGGACCGATCCTACAATGAGCAGTTCTTC.

This rearrangement joins TRBV6-2 or TRBV6-3 to TRBJ2-1; TRBD2 might be the D (6 bases). Trimming took off 8 bases at V and 10 bases at J, with 12 bases between the two ends. This CDR3 has 11 amino acids. Germline loops: CDR1 MNHEY, CDR2 SVGEGT. The CDR3 nucleotides read TGTGCCAGCTCGTTCGCGGGAGAGCAGTTCTTC. Protein product: CASSFAGEQFF.

Only a few counts were recorded for this clonotype. CDR3 sequence reads: CASSYSPGPLEAFF. The CDR3 DNA follows: TGTGCCAGCAGTTACTCTCCAGGGCCCCTTGAAGCTTTCTTT. This chain uses TRBV6-6 with TRBJ1-1, with a possible D match to TRBD1 (5 bases). CDR3 length: 14 residues. Looked up from germline, CDR1 is MNHNY and CDR2 is SVGAGI (reference sequence). V was trimmed by 0 bases and J by 7 bases, leaving 12 bases between them.

Only a few counts were recorded for this clonotype. This chain uses TRBV7-6 with TRBJ1-1; D not resolved. With 4 bases removed from V and 1 base from J, the gap between germline ends came to 19 bases. Germline V gene data show CDR1 as SGHVS and CDR2 as FNYEAQ. The CDR3 runs 17 residues. CDR3 in amino acids: CASSSHISLAGNTEAFF. The CDR3 nucleotides read TGTGCCAGCAGCTCTCATATATCGTTGGCAGGGAACACTGAAGCTTTCTTT.

The chain couples TRBV19 to TRBJ1-2; the D gene is possibly TRBD1 (5 bases). The V gene lost 6 bases and the J gene lost 2 bases, with 19 bases spanning the gap. Looked up from germline, CDR1 is LNHDA and CDR2 is SQIVND (reference sequence). CDR3 length: 16 amino acids. The CDR3 sequence is CASSPPQLGRNYGYTF. As DNA, the CDR3 is TGTGCCAGTAGCCCCCCTCAGCTGGGGCGCAACTATGGCTACACCTTC.

This clonotype was seen at least ten times. V usage is TRBV6-4 and J usage is TRBJ2-1; the D call may be TRBD1 or TRBD2 (5 bases each). V lost 5 bases to trimming and J lost 5 bases, with 13 bases between them. The CDR3 totals 14 residues. Germline V lookup: CDR1 MRHNA, CDR2 SNTAGT. The CDR3 spells CASSLTGTNNEQFF. The DNA of the CDR3 is TGTGCCAGCAGTCTTACCGGGACCAACAATGAGCAGTTCTTC.

The chain joins TRBV4-3 to TRBJ2-2; no firm D call. V was cut by 1 base and J by 1 base, with 10 bases left in between. This CDR3 contains 16 residues. Germline V gene data show CDR1 as LGHNA and CDR2 as YSLEER. Here the CDR3 reads CASSQGLSLNTGELFF. The CDR3 DNA is TGCGCCAGCAGCCAAGGTCTGTCTTTGAACACCGGGGAGCTGTTTTTT.

V usage is TRBV5-6 and J usage is TRBJ2-7; no clear D. Germline V CDR1 and CDR2: SGHDT, YYEEEE. V shed 4 bases and J shed 5 bases, with 13 bases lying between them. The CDR3 has 13 residues. This chain's CDR3 is CASSVTSMNEQYF. DNA for the CDR3: TGTGCCAGCAGCGTCACCTCCATGAACGAGCAGTACTTC. Drawing the rest from reference TRBV5-6 and TRBJ2-7, the complete variable domain is DAGVTQSPTHLIKTRGQQVTLRCSPKSGHDTVSWYQQALGQGPQFIFQYYEEEERQRGNFPDRFSGHQFPNYSSELNVNALLLGDSALYLCASSVTSMNEQYFGPGTRLTVT.